The 28 T cell receptor beta chains given below trace back to one sample, sequenced in a study of shared clonotypes between healthy human individuals. The assay was immunoSEQ multiplex PCR, and TCRdb's table has in-frame clones only and misses some. The data show 2 million to 2.5 million clones, with almost 96% seen just once and roughly 0.13% held by the top ten. Sequenced: naive CD4+ T cells sorted from blood. Stated subset: CD45RA+ positively selected. These receptors all come from a man younger than 35 in good health.

The chain is built from TRBV30 and TRBJ1-2; 10 positions agree with TRBD1. Germline V gene sequence: CDR1 GTSNPN, CDR2 SVGIG (reference sequence). The CDR3 consists of 14 residues. V lost 2 bases, J lost 9 bases, and 9 bases stayed unmatched. The DNA of the CDR3 is TGTGCCTGGAGTTCTATGGGACAGGGGACGAGCTACACCTTC. Translated, it gives CAWSSMGQGTSYTF.

V and J are TRBV10-3 and TRBJ1-2; 9 bases match TRBD1. The germline CDR1 and CDR2 sequences are ENHRY and SYGVKD. This CDR3 region has 15 residues. Trimming took 6 bases from V and 0 from J; bases not matched to a gene: 5. The DNA of the CDR3 is TGTGCCATCAGGAGGACAGGGGATTCTAACTATGGCTACACCTTC. Amino acids: CAIRRTGDSNYGYTF.

Note on this clone: Different DNA sequences within this sample yield the same CDR3. The chain carries TRBV18 and TRBJ1-3, with unresolved D. V dropped 0 bases and J dropped 4 bases, with 4 bases sitting between them. The CDR3 has 13 residues. CDR1 is KGHSH, CDR2 LQKENI, per germline. CDR3 DNA sequence: TGTGCCAGCTCACCACCTTCCGGAAACACCATATATTTT. Translated: CASSPPSGNTIYF.

The V and J genes are TRBV18 and TRBJ2-7, with D maybe TRBD1 (6 bases). The germline V and J ends were trimmed by 1 base and 5 bases, with 15 bases remaining between them. Germline V gene lookup returns CDR1 KGHSH and CDR2 LQKENI. This CDR3 contains 15 residues. Here the CDR3 DNA reads TGTGCCAGCTCACCACTGGGACAAGGCCAGAACGAGCAGTACTTC. It is translated as CASSPLGQGQNEQYF.

V is TRBV19 and J is TRBJ2-5; D perhaps matches TRBD2 (6 bases). The germline V and J ends were trimmed by 9 bases and 5 bases, with 16 bases remaining between them. The CDR3 contains 13 residues. The V gene's germline CDR1 is LNHDA and CDR2 SQIVND (reference sequence). CDR3 sequence (DNA): TGTGCCAGCAGCCGGGAGTCCGGGGAGACCCAGTACTTC. Amino acid sequence: CASSRESGETQYF.

This rearrangement joins TRBV27 to TRBJ1-4, with 9 bases lining up with TRBD1. The CDR3 covers 16 residues. With V trimmed by 6 bases and J by 3 bases, 8 bases remained unmatched. The germline V gene has CDR1 MNHEY and CDR2 SMNVEV (reference sequence). The CDR3 loop reads CASRRNRGLANEKLFF. Here the CDR3 DNA reads TGTGCCAGCAGACGAAACAGGGGGCTAGCTAATGAAAAACTGTTTTTT.

Notes on this clone: This specimen includes other DNA sequences encoding the same CDR3. V and J are TRBV18 and TRBJ1-1, with TRBD1 as a possible D gene (6 bases). Deletions cut 1 base from V and 5 bases from J, with 8 bases between. CDR3 size: 13 residues. Germline V CDR1 and CDR2: KGHSH, LQKENI. The CDR3 protein is CASSPQGGTEAFF. CDR3 DNA: TGTGCCAGCTCACCACAAGGGGGGACTGAAGCTTTCTTT.

This clone was observed a single time. This chain joins TRBV6-5 and TRBJ1-2; no reliable D call. The CDR3 runs to 12 residues. The V and J ends lost 6 bases and 4 bases respectively, with 9 bases between them. Germline CDR1 and CDR2: MNHEY and SVGAGI. CDR3 protein: CASRTSAYGYTF. CDR3 in DNA: TGTGCCAGCAGAACATCGGCCTATGGCTACACCTTC.

The chain carries TRBV6-5 and TRBJ1-4; D not certain. The germline V and J ends were trimmed by 5 bases and 6 bases, with 13 bases remaining between them. CDR1 MNHEY and CDR2 SVGAGI come from the germline V gene. This CDR3 comprises 14 residues. CDR3 in DNA: TGTGCCAGCAGTCCTGTGGGGTGGTATGAAAAACTGTTTTTT. As protein: CASSPVGWYEKLFF.

This clone was detected only once. The chain couples TRBV6-5 to TRBJ1-1, with no clear D. The V and J ends lost 0 bases and 0 bases respectively, with 8 bases between them. The CDR3 has 15 residues. Germline loops: CDR1 MNHEY, CDR2 SVGAGI. The CDR3 reads CASSYSEQMNTEAFF. CDR3 sequence (DNA): TGTGCCAGCAGTTACTCGGAACAGATGAACACTGAAGCTTTCTTT.

The genes are TRBV2 and TRBJ1-2; a possible D gene is TRBD1 (6 bases). CDR3 size: 12 residues. Trimming removed 11 bases from V and 2 bases from J, with 12 bases in between. CDR1 and CDR2 (germline): SNHLY, FYNNEI. CDR3 sequence reads: CAGHRANYGYTF. The CDR3 coding sequence is TGTGCCGGACACAGGGCCAACTATGGCTACACCTTC.

CDR3 sequence: CASSSSGTGTYNEQFF. As DNA, the CDR3 is TGTGCCAGTAGTTCCTCCGGGACAGGGACCTACAATGAGCAGTTCTTC. The V gene is TRBV19, the J gene TRBJ2-1; 9 bases match TRBD1. CDR1 is LNHDA and CDR2 is SQIVND in the germline V gene (reference sequence). The CDR3 is 16 residues long. Trimming at V came to 5 bases and at J to 2 bases, leaving 7 bases not matched to a gene.

CDR3 DNA: TGTGCCAGCAGCGTAGGGGGGACTAGATCCTTCGATGAGCAGTTCTTC. Translated, it gives CASSVGGTRSFDEQFF. This chain joins TRBV9 and TRBJ2-1; TRBD2 agrees at 8 bases. Germline CDR1 SGDLS, CDR2 YYNGEE. Trimming took 0 bases from V and 8 from J; bases not matched to a gene: 10. This CDR3 comprises 16 residues.

This chain joins TRBV9 and TRBJ2-1, with TRBD2 matching over 7 bases. The J segment lost 3 bases and the V segment lost 0 bases, leaving 9 bases of the junction unmatched. This CDR3 has 17 residues. Per germline, CDR1 SGDLS and CDR2 YYNGEE. Here the CDR3 reads CASSVDWLAANYNEQFF. The CDR3 nucleotides read TGTGCCAGCAGCGTAGACTGGCTAGCGGCCAACTACAATGAGCAGTTCTTC.

This sequence joins TRBV28 and TRBJ1-1; tentative D call: TRBD1 (6 bases). Germline lookup yields CDR1 MDHEN and CDR2 SYDVKM. The germline V and J ends were trimmed by 7 bases and 1 base, with 13 bases remaining between them. This CDR3 has 14 residues. CDR3 region: CASTMTGKNTEAFF. The CDR3 DNA sequence: TGTGCCAGCACCATGACAGGCAAGAACACTGAAGCTTTCTTT.

The chain couples TRBV30 to TRBJ1-5; 10 bases match TRBD1. V was clipped by 6 bases and J by 7 bases; unmatched bases: 6. The CDR3 has 13 residues. Germline assignment: CDR1 GTSNPN and CDR2 SVGIG (reference sequence). The CDR3, as DNA: TGTGCCTGTGGGGACAGGGGCGGGCAGCCCCAGCATTTT. This encodes CACGDRGGQPQHF.

This chain uses TRBV5-6 with TRBJ2-3; TRBD1 matches 9 bases. V lost 0 bases and J lost 1; bases outside the gene matches: 6. Looked up from germline, CDR1 is SGHDT and CDR2 is YYEEEE. This CDR3 spans 17 amino acids. This chain's CDR3 is CASSLGLWTGGTDTQYF. DNA of the CDR3: TGTGCCAGCAGCTTGGGCCTTTGGACAGGGGGCACAGATACGCAGTATTTT.

This clone has only one observation. The chain carries TRBV28 and TRBJ2-7, with 7 bases that match TRBD2. The CDR3 is 17 amino acids. V trimming: 2 bases; J trimming: 4 bases; junction bases outside the gene matches: 14. The germline V gene encodes CDR1 MDHEN and CDR2 SYDVKM. The CDR3 is CASSLTAGSGAAYEQYF. The CDR3 nucleotides read TGTGCCAGCAGTTTAACCGCAGGGAGCGGGGCGGCATACGAGCAGTACTTC. Combining the CDR3 with reference TRBV28 and TRBJ2-7 gives the whole variable domain DVKVTQSSRYLVKRTGEKVFLECVQDMDHENMFWYRQDPGLGLRLIYFSYDVKMKEKGDIPEGYSVSREKKERFSLILESASTNQTSMYLCASSLTAGSGAAYEQYFGPGTRLTVT.

The rearrangement links TRBV4-1 to TRBJ1-1, with D possibly TRBD1 on 6 matching bases. V dropped 6 bases and J dropped 4 bases, with 24 bases sitting between them. Per germline, CDR1 MGHRA and CDR2 YSYEKL. The CDR3 totals 17 residues. The CDR3: CASSQMGQRGDGTEAFF. CDR3 sequence (DNA): TGCGCCAGCAGTCAAATGGGACAACGGGGGGACGGCACTGAAGCTTTCTTT.

The chain recombines TRBV7-3 with TRBJ2-1; TRBD2 matches at 8 bases. The germline CDR1 and CDR2 sequences are SGHTA and FQGTGA. With V trimmed by 6 bases and J by 3 bases, 4 bases remained unmatched. This CDR3 comprises 14 residues. The chain's CDR3 is CASSFSGGYNEQFF. CDR3 nucleotide sequence: TGTGCCAGCAGTTTCAGCGGGGGCTACAATGAGCAGTTCTTC.

CDR3 sequence: CAISTSGWPDTQYF. As DNA, the CDR3 is TGCGCCATCTCGACTAGCGGGTGGCCAGATACGCAGTATTTT. The chain recombines TRBV10-2 with TRBJ2-3, with TRBD2 identical over 10 bases. V was clipped by 10 bases and J by 4 bases; unmatched bases: 8. The CDR3 extends over 14 amino acids. CDR1 is WSHSY, CDR2 SAAADI, per germline.

Notes on this clone: Germline and junction disagree at one end, which may indicate a read error. The genes are TRBV15 and TRBJ1-2, with D maybe TRBD1 (5 bases). The CDR3 is 15 amino acids. Germline V gene lookup returns CDR1 LNHNV and CDR2 YYDKDF (reference sequence). In nucleotides, the CDR3 is TGTGCCACCAGCAGATCGAGGGAGCGGATTGCCCGGGGGGTGTTC. It codes for CATSRSRERIARGVF.

The rearrangement joins TRBV15 to TRBJ2-6, with 8 bases fitting TRBD1. After removal of 1 base from V and 3 bases from J, the junction contained 5 bases not matched to a gene. The CDR3 extends over 17 amino acids. Germline assignment: CDR1 LNHNV and CDR2 YYDKDF (reference sequence). This CDR3 reads CATSRGHRGDGANVLTF. The CDR3 nucleotides read TGTGCCACCAGCAGAGGCCACAGGGGGGATGGGGCCAACGTCCTGACTTTC.

The chain has TRBV18 and TRBJ2-7; 8 nucleotides align to TRBD2. CDR3 length equals 15 residues. Germline CDR1 KGHSH, CDR2 LQKENI. After removal of 4 bases from V and 2 bases from J, the junction contained 7 bases not matched to a gene. CDR3 in amino acids: CASSQESGRAYEQYF. The CDR3 region has the DNA TGTGCCAGCTCACAAGAAAGCGGGAGAGCCTACGAGCAGTACTTC.

Of note for this clone: Additional DNA sequences in this sample encode the identical CDR3. The CDR3 is CSAGDYNEQFF. CDR3 nucleotide sequence: TGCAGTGCCGGTGACTACAATGAGCAGTTCTTC. This rearrangement joins TRBV20-1 to TRBJ2-1; the D is unclear. The CDR3 is 11 residues long. From germline, CDR1 is DFQATT and CDR2 SNEGSKA (reference sequence). Trimming stripped 6 bases from V and 3 bases from J, with 6 bases between.

J is TRBJ1-2 and V is TRBV9; D uncertain. Germline V gene data show CDR1 as SGDLS and CDR2 as YYNGEE. Deletions cut 3 bases from V and 0 bases from J, with 12 bases between. The CDR3 extends over 15 amino acids. CDR3 protein: CASSGRVIANYGYTF. DNA for the CDR3: TGTGCCAGCAGCGGACGGGTCATAGCTAACTATGGCTACACCTTC.

The rearrangement uses TRBV21-1 and TRBJ1-2. TRBV21-1 is classified as a pseudogene. The CDR3 is 12 residues long. The CDR3 here is CASSKVGYGYTF. The CDR3 nucleotides read TGTGCCAGCAGCAAGGTTGGCTATGGCTACACCTTC.

The chain employs TRBV4-1 and TRBJ2-7, with D unresolved. The germline V and J ends were trimmed by 6 bases and 3 bases, with 12 bases remaining between them. CDR1 and CDR2 from the germline V gene are MGHRA and YSYEKL. The length of the CDR3 is 13 residues. The CDR3 is CASSPTIYYEQYF. Here the CDR3 DNA reads TGCGCCAGCAGTCCCACGATATACTACGAGCAGTACTTC.